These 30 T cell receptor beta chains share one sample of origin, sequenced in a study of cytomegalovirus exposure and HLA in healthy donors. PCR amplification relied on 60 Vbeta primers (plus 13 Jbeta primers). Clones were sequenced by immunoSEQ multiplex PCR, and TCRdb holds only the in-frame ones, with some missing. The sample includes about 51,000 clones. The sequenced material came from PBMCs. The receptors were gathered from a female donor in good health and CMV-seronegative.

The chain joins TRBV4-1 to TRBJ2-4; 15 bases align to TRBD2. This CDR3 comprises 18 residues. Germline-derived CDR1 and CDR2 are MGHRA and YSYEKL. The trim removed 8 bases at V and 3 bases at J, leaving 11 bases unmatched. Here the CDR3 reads CASSPGLAGGVGKNIQYF. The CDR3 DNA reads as TGCGCCAGCTCCCCGGGACTAGCGGGAGGTGTGGGCAAAAACATTCAGTACTTC.

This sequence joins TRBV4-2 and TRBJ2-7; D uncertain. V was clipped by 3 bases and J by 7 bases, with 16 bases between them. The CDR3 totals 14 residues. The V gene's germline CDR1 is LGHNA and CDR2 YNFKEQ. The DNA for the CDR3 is TGTGCCAGCAGCCACGACTTTTCAAGAAGGGAGCAGTACTTC. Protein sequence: CASSHDFSRREQYF.

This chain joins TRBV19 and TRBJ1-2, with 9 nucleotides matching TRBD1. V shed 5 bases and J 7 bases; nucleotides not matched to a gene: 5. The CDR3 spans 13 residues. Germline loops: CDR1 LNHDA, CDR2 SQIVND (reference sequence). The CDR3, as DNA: TGTGCCAGTAGTCTACAGGGGGCTTTTGGCTACACCTTC. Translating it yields CASSLQGAFGYTF.

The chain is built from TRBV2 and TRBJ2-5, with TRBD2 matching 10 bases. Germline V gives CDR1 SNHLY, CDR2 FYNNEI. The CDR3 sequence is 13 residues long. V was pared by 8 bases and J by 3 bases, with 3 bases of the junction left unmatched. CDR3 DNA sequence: TGTGCCAGCTCGAGCGGGGGGGAAGAGACCCAGTACTTC. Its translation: CASSSGGEETQYF.

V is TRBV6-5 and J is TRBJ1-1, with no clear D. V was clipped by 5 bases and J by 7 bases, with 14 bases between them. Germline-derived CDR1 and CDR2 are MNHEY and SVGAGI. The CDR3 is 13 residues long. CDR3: CASSHGGEDEAFF. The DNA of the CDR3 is TGTGCCAGCAGTCATGGCGGGGAGGATGAAGCTTTCTTT.

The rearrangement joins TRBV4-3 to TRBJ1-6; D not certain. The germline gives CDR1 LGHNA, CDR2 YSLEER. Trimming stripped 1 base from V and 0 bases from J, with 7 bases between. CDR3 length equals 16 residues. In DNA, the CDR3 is TGCGCCAGCAGCCAAGTGGTGAGCTCCTATAATTCACCCCTCCACTTT. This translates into CASSQVVSSYNSPLHF.

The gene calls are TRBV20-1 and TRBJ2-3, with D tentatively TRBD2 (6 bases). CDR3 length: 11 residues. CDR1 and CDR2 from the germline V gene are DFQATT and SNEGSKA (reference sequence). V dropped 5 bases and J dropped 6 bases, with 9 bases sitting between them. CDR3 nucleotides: TGCAGTGCTCCGCTAGCGGATACGCAGTATTTT. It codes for CSAPLADTQYF.

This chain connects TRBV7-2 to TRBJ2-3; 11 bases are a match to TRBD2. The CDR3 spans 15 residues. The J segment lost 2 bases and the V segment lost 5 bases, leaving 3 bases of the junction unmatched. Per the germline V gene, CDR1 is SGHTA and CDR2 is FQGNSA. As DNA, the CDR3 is TGTGCCAGCAGCGGACTAGCGGGCCCCACAGATACGCAGTATTTT. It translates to CASSGLAGPTDTQYF. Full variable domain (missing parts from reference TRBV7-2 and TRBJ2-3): GAGVSQSPSNKVTEKGKDVELRCDPISGHTALYWYRQSLGQGLEFLIYFQGNSAPDKSGLPSDRFSAERTGGSVSTLTIQRTQQEDSAVYLCASSGLAGPTDTQYFGPGTRLTVL.

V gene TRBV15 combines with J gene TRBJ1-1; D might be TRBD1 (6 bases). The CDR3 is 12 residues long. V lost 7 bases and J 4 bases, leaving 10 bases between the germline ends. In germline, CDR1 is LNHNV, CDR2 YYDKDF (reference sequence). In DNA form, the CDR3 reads TGTGCCACCACCCGAGGGGGCACTGAAGCTTTCTTT. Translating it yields CATTRGGTEAFF. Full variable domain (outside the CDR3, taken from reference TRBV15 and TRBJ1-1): DAMVIQNPRYQVTQFGKPVTLSCSQTLNHNVMYWYQQKSSQAPKLLFHYYDKDFNNEADTPDNFQSRRPNTSFCFLDIRSPGLGDTAMYLCATTRGGTEAFFGQGTRLTVV.

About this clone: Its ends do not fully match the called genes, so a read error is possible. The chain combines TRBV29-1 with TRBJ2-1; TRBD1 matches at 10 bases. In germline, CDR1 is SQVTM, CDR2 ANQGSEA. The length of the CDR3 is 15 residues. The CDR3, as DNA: TGCGGCGTTCCTCTGACAGGGGGCCTATACAATGAGCAGTTCTTC. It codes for CGVPLTGGLYNEQFF.

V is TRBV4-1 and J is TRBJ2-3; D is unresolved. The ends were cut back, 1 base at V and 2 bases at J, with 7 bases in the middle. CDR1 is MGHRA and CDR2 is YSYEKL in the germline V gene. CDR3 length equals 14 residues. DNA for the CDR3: TGCGCCAGCAGCCAAGTACAGAACACAGATACGCAGTATTTT. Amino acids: CASSQVQNTDTQYF.

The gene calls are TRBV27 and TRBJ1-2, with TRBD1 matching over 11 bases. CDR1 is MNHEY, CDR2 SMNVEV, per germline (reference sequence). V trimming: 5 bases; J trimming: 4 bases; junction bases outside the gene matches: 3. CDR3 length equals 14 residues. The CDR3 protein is CASSHGTGGYGYTF. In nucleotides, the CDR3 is TGTGCCAGCAGTCACGGGACAGGGGGCTATGGCTACACCTTC.

In DNA, the CDR3 is TGTGCCTGGAGTTTACAGTTCACCGGGGAGCTGTTTTTT. This gives the protein CAWSLQFTGELFF. The gene calls are TRBV30 and TRBJ2-2; D uncertain. CDR3 length equals 13 residues. Deletions cut 2 bases from V and 4 bases from J, with 8 bases between. Germline V lookup: CDR1 GTSNPN, CDR2 SVGIG (reference sequence).

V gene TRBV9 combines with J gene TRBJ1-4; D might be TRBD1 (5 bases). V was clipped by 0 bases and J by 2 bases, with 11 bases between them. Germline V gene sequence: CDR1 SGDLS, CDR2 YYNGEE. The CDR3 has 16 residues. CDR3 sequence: CASSVESGGTNEKLFF. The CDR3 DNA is TGTGCCAGCAGCGTAGAGTCCGGGGGTACTAATGAAAAACTGTTTTTT.

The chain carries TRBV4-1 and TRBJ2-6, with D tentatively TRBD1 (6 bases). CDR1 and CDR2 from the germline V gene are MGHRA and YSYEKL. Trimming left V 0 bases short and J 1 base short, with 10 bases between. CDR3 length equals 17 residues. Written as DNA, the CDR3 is TGCGCCAGCAGCCAAGAGTCACAGGGTTCTGGGGCCAACGTCCTGACTTTC. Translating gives CASSQESQGSGANVLTF.

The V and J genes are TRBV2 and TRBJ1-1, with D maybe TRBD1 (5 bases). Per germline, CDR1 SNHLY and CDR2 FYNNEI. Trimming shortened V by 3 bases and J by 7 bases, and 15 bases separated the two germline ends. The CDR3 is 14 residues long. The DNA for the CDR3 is TGTGCCAGCAGTGACCTCGGGCCCGGGGGTGAAGCTTTCTTT. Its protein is CASSDLGPGGEAFF.

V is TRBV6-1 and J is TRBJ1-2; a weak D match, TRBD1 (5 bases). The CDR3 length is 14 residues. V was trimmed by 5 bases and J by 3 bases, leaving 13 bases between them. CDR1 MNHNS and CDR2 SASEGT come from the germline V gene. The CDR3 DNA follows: TGTGCCAGCAGTAGTAGACGGGGGGACTATGGCTACACCTTC. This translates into CASSSRRGDYGYTF.

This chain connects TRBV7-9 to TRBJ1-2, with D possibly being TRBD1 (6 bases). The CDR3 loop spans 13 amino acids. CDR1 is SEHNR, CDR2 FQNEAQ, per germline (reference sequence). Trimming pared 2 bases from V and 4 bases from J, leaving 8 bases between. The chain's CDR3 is CASSLQGSYGYTF. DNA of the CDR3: TGTGCCAGCAGCTTACAGGGGTCCTATGGCTACACCTTC.

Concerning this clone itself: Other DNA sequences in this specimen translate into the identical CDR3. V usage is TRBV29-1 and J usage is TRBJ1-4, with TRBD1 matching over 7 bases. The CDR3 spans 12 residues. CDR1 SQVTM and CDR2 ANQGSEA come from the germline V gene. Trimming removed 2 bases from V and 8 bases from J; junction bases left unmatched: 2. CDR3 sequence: CSVEQGEEKLFF. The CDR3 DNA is TGCAGCGTTGAACAGGGGGAGGAAAAACTGTTTTTT. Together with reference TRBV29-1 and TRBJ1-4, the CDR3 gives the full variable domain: SAVISQKPSRDICQRGTSLTIQCQVDSQVTMMFWYRQQPGQSLTLIATANQGSEATYESGFVIDKFPISRPNLTFSTLTVSNMSPEDSSIYLCSVEQGEEKLFFGSGTQLSVL.

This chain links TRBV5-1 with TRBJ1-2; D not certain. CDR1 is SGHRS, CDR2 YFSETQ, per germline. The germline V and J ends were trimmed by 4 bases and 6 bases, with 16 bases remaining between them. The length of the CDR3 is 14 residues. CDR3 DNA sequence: TGCGCCAGCAGCCCCGACAAAGGTCTCGATGGCTACACCTTC. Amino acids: CASSPDKGLDGYTF.

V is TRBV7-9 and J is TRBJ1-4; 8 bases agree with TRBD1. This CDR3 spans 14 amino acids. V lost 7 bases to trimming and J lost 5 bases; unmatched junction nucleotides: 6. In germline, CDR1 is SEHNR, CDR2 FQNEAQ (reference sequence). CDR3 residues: CASTLDRVNEKLFF. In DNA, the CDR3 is TGTGCCAGCACCCTGGACAGGGTGAATGAAAAACTGTTTTTT. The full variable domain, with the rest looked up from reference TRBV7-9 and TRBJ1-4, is DTGVSQNPRHKITKRGQNVTFRCDPISEHNRLYWYRQTLGQGPEFLTYFQNEAQLEKSRLLSDRFSAERPKGSFSTLEIQRTEQGDSAMYLCASTLDRVNEKLFFGSGTQLSVL.

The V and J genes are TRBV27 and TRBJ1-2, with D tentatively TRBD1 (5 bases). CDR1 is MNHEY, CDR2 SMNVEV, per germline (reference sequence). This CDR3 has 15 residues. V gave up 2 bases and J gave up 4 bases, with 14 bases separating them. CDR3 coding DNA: TGTGCCAGCAGTTTACGAGGTAGTGGGGCCTATGGCTACACCTTC. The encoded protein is CASSLRGSGAYGYTF.

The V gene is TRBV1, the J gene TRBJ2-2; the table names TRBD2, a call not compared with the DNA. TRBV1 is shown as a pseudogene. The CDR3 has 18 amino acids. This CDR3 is CTSSLLTSGESATGELFF. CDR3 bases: TGCACCAGCAGCCTTCTAACTAGCGGAGAAAGTGCCACCGGGGAGCTGTTTTTT.

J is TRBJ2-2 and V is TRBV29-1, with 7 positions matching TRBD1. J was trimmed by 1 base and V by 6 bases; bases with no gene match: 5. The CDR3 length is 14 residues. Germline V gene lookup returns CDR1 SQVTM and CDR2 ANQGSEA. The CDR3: CSVLGTVNTGELFF. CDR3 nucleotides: TGCAGCGTCCTCGGGACAGTGAACACCGGGGAGCTGTTTTTT.

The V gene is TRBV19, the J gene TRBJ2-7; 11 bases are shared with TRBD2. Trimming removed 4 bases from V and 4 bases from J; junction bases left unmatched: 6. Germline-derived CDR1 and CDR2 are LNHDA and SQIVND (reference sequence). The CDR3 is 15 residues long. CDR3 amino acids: CASSSRLAGPYEQYF. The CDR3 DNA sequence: TGTGCCAGTAGTAGCCGACTAGCGGGGCCATACGAGCAGTACTTC.

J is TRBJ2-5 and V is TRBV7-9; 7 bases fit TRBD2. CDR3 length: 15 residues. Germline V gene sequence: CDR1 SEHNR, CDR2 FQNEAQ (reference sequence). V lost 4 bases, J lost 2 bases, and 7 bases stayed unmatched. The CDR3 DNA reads TGTGCCAGCAGCTCCCCTACTAGCGTTCAAGAGACCCAGTACTTC. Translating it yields CASSSPTSVQETQYF.

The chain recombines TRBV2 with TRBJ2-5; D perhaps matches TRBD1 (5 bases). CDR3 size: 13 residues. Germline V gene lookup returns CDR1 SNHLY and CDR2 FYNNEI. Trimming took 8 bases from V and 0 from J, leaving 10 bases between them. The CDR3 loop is CASGRTNQETQYF. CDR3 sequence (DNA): TGTGCCAGCGGCAGGACAAACCAAGAGACCCAGTACTTC.

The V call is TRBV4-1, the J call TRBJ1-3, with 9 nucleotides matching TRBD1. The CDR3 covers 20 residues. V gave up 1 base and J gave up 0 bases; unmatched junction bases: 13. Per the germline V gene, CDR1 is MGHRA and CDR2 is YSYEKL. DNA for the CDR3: TGCGCCAGCAGCCAAGTCCCCAGCCCCGGGACAGGGCTCTCTGGAAACACCATATATTTT. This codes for CASSQVPSPGTGLSGNTIYF.

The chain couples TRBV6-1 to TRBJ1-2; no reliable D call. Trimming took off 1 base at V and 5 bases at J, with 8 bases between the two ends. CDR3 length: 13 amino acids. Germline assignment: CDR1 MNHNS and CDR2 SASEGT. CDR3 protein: CASSEVRSYGYTF. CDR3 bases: TGTGCCAGCAGTGAAGTTCGGTCTTATGGCTACACCTTC.

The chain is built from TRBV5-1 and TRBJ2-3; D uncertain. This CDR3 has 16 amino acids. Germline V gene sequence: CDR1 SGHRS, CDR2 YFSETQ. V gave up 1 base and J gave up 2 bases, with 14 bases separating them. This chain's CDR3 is CASSLSPIGDTDTQYF. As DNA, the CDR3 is TGCGCCAGCAGCTTGAGCCCCATAGGAGACACAGATACGCAGTATTTT.